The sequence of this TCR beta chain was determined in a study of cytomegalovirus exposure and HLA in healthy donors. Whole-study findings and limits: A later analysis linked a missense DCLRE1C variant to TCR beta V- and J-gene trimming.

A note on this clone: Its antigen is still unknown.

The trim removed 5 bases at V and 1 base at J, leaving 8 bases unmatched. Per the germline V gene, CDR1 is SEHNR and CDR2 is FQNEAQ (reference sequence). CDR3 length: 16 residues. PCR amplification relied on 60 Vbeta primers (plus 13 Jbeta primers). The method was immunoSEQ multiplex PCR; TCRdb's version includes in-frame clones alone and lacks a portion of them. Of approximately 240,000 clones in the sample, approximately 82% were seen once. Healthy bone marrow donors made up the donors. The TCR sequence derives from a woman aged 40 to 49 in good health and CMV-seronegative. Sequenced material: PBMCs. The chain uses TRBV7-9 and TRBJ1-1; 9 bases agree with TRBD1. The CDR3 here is CASSPRTQGANTEAFF. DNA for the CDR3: TGTGCCAGCAGCCCGCGTACACAGGGGGCGAACACTGAAGCTTTCTTT.